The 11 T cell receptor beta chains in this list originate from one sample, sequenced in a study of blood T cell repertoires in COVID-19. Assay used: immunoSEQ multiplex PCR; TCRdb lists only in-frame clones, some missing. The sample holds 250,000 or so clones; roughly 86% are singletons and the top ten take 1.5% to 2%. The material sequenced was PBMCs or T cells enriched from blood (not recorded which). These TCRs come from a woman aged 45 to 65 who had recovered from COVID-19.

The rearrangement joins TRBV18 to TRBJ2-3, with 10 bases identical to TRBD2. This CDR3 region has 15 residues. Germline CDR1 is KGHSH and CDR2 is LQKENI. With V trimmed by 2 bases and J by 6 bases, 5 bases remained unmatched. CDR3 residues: CASSPSSGRADTQYF. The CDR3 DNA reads TGTGCCAGCTCACCATCTAGCGGGAGAGCGGATACGCAGTATTTT.

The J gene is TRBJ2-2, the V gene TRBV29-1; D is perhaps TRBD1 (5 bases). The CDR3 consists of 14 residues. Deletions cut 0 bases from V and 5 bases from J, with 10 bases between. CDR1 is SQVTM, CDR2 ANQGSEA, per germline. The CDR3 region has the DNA TGCAGCGTTGAAGATCAAAAGGGGACCGGGGAGCTGTTTTTT. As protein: CSVEDQKGTGELFF.

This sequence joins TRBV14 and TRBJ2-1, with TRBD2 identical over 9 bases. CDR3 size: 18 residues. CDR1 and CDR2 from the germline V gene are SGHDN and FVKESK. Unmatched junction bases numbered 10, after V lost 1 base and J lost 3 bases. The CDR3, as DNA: TGTGCCAGCAGCCAAGCCCCCGGGGCGGGAGGGATCTACAATGAGCAGTTCTTC. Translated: CASSQAPGAGGIYNEQFF.

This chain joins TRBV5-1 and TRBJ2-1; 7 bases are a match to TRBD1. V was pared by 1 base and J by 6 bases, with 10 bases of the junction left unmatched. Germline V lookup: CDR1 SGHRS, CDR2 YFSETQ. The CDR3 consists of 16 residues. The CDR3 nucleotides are TGCGCCAGCAGCTTGACAGGGGATGGAGTAGGCAATGAGCAGTTCTTC. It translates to CASSLTGDGVGNEQFF. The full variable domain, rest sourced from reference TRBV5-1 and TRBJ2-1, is KAGVTQTPRYLIKTRGQQVTLSCSPISGHRSVSWYQQTPGQGLQFLFEYFSETQRNKGNFPGRFSGRQFSNSRSEMNVSTLELGDSALYLCASSLTGDGVGNEQFFGPGTRLTVL.

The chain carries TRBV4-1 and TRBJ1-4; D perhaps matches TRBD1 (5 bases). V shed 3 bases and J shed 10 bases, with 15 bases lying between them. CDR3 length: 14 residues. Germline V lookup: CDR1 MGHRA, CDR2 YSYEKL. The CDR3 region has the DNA TGCGCCAGCAGCCATTTGGGGGGGGGTTCAAAACTGTTTTTT. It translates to CASSHLGGGSKLFF.

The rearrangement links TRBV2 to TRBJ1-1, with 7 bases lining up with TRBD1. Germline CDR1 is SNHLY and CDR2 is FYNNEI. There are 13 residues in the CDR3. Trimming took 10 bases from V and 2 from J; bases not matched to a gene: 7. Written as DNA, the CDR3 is TGTGCCACTAGGGACAGCTCAAACACTGAAGCTTTCTTT. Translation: CATRDSSNTEAFF.

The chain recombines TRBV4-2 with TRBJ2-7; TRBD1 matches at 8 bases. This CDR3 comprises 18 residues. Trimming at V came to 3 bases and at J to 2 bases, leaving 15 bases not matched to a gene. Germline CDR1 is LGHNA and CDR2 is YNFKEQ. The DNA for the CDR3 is TGTGCCAGCAGCCAGAACCGAGATCCGGGACAGGCTACCTACGAGCAGTACTTC. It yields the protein CASSQNRDPGQATYEQYF.

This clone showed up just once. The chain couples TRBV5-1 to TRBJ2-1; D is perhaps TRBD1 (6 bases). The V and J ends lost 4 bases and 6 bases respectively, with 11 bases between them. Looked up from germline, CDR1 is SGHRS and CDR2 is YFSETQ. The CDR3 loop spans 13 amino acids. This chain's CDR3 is CASSNRQVNEQFF. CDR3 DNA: TGCGCCAGCAGCAACCGACAGGTCAATGAGCAGTTCTTC.

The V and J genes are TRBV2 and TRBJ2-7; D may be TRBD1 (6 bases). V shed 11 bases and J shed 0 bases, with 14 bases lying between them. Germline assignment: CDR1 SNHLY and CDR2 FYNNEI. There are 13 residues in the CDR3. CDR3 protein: CASSQGSSYEQYF. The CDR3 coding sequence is TGTGCCTCGTCTCAGGGGAGCTCCTACGAGCAGTACTTC.

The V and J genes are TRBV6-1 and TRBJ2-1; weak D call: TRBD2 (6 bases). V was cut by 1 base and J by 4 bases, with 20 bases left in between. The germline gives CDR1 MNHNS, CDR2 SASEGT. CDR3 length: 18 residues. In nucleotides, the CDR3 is TGTGCCAGCAGTGAAGATGGGGGGACCCGGAGGGGATACAATGAGCAGTTCTTC. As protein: CASSEDGGTRRGYNEQFF.

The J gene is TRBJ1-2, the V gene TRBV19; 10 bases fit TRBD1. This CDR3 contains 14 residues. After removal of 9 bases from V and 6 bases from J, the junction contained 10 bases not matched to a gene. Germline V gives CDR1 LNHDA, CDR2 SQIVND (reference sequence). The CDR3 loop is CASRGTGDTNGYTF. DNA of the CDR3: TGTGCCAGCCGGGGGACAGGGGATACTAATGGCTACACCTTC.